Reported below is one T cell receptor (beta chain). The source of the sample is a study of shared clonotypes between healthy human individuals. The repertoire was sequenced with immunoSEQ multiplex PCR; TCRdb's copy has only in-frame clones and lacks some. Seen here are around 330,000 clones, roughly 70% observed once, and the top ten hold over 9%. The receptor's source is a man aged 25-40 years in good health. Material for sequencing was memory CD4+ T cells sorted from blood. Subset given: CD45RA-negative fraction.

The CDR3 sequence: CASSIQGADGYTF. The CDR3 DNA follows: TGCGCCAGCAGCATCCAGGGGGCGGATGGCTACACCTTC. The V and J genes are TRBV5-1 and TRBJ1-2; 8 positions match TRBD1. J lost 6 bases, V lost 4 bases, and 5 bases had no gene match. Germline CDR1 and CDR2: SGHRS and YFSETQ. The CDR3 covers 13 residues.